A selection of T cell receptor beta chains follows, all from one sample in a study of shared clonotypes between healthy human individuals. Sequenced by immunoSEQ multiplex PCR; TCRdb stores in-frame clones only, minus some. The profile shows roughly 550,000 clones, around 95% of them singletons. Sequencing was done on a sample of naive CD8+ T cells sorted from blood. Source of these receptors: a woman in her twenties or thirties in good health. The CDR3 runs from the conserved cysteine through the conserved F or W. D genes are given only for firm matches. The size field is filled for only some rows; it gives once, few, many or a size class.

D: NA; size: once; J: TRBJ1-2; V: TRBV27; DNA: TGTGCCAGCAGTACCGGGGCAAACCGGGGCTACACCTTC; CDR3: CASSTGANRGYTF
D: NA; size: NA; J: TRBJ2-7; V: TRBV6-1; DNA: TGTGCCAGCAGTGAAGCGCTCAGGCAGGCCTACGAGCAGTACTTC; CDR3: CASSEALRQAYEQYF
D: TRBD2; size: NA; J: TRBJ2-1; V: TRBV5-6; DNA: TGTGCCAGCAGGAAAGGGACTAGTGACTACAATGAGCAGTTCTTC; CDR3: CASRKGTSDYNEQFF
D: NA; size: NA; J: TRBJ2-4; V: TRBV2; DNA: TGTGCCAGCAACCCAGGGGCGGACATTCAGTACTTC; CDR3: CASNPGADIQYF
D: NA; size: NA; J: TRBJ2-7; V: TRBV27; DNA: TGTGCCACCTCCACCGGGGTTCGGCCCTACGAGCAGTACTTC; CDR3: CATSTGVRPYEQYF
D: NA; size: NA; J: TRBJ2-1; V: TRBV7-9; DNA: TGTGCCAGCAGCTTAGGAGGGCCCAATGAGCAGTTCTTC; CDR3: CASSLGGPNEQFF
D: NA; size: NA; J: TRBJ2-5; V: TRBV28; DNA: TGTGCCAGCAGTCCAGGGGGGGGCCAGTTTTATTACTTC; CDR3: CASSPGGGQFYYF
D: TRBD1; size: NA; J: TRBJ2-2; V: TRBV18; DNA: TGTGCCAGCTCATCTAACGTCCCGGGACAGGGAACAATAATCACCGGGGAGCTGTTTTTT; CDR3: CASSSNVPGQGTIITGELFF
D: NA; size: NA; J: TRBJ2-1; V: TRBV7-9; DNA: TGTGCCAGCAGCCCTAAAGACGGGAGTGAGCAGTTCTTC; CDR3: CASSPKDGSEQFF
D: NA; size: NA; J: TRBJ1-1; V: TRBV11-3; DNA: TGTGCCAGCAGCTTAGTTGCCAGCCTGAACACTGAAGCTTTCTTT; CDR3: CASSLVASLNTEAFF
D: TRBD1; size: NA; J: TRBJ2-7; V: TRBV7-6; DNA: TGTGCCAGCAGTCCCGATCTACAGGGGAGCGAGCAGTACTTC; CDR3: CASSPDLQGSEQYF
D: NA; size: NA; J: TRBJ2-1; V: TRBV27; DNA: TGTGCCAGCAGTTTACGGCAGGTCCAACCTGAGCAGTTCTTC; CDR3: CASSLRQVQPEQFF
D: TRBD2; size: NA; J: TRBJ2-7; V: TRBV7-9; DNA: TGTGCCAGCACCTCGGGACTAGCGGGATTCTACGAGCAGTACTTC; CDR3: CASTSGLAGFYEQYF
D: NA; size: NA; J: TRBJ1-3; V: TRBV5-4; DNA: TGTGCCAGCAGCTTCCCTGGAAACACCATATATTTT; CDR3: CASSFPGNTIYF
D: NA; size: once; J: TRBJ2-3; V: TRBV7-6; DNA: TGTGCCAGCAGCCTGAACTTAGGCATTTCCACAGATACGCAGTATTTT; CDR3: CASSLNLGISTDTQYF
D: NA; size: NA; J: TRBJ2-7; V: TRBV6-1; DNA: TGTGCCAGCAGTGAGGGGTACGAGCAGTACTTC; CDR3: CASSEGYEQYF
D: TRBD2; size: once; J: TRBJ2-7; V: TRBV9; DNA: TGTGCCAGCAGCGCGGGACTAGCGGGAGCTGAGCAGTACTTC; CDR3: CASSAGLAGAEQYF
D: NA; size: NA; J: TRBJ2-7; V: TRBV7-9; DNA: TGTGCCAGCAGCGGGCGCGTTTACGAGCAGTACTTC; CDR3: CASSGRVYEQYF
D: TRBD1; size: NA; J: TRBJ2-5; V: TRBV6-1; DNA: TGTGCCAGCCGAGACAGGGGGCGAGAGACCCAGTACTTC; CDR3: CASRDRGRETQYF
D: TRBD2; size: NA; J: TRBJ2-1; V: TRBV11-2; DNA: TGTGCCAGCAGCGTTAGCGGGGACTACTACAATGAGCAGTTCTTC; CDR3: CASSVSGDYYNEQFF
D: NA; size: once; J: TRBJ1-3; V: TRBV28; DNA: TGTGCCAGCAGTTTAGGGCCCCAAACCAAGGGTATCTCTGGAAACACCATATATTTT; CDR3: CASSLGPQTKGISGNTIYF
D: NA; size: NA; J: TRBJ2-7; V: TRBV21-1; DNA: TGTGCCAGCAGCAAACCGGGGGCGGTCTACGAGCAGTACTTC; CDR3: CASSKPGAVYEQYF
D: TRBD2; size: NA; J: TRBJ2-7; V: TRBV13; DNA: TGTGCCAGCAGTCAACTAGCGGGACAATCCTACGAGCAGTACTTC; CDR3: CASSQLAGQSYEQYF
D: NA; size: NA; J: TRBJ2-3; V: TRBV4-2; DNA: TGTGCCAGCAGCCAAGAGGCAGCCTCTAGCACAGATACGCAGTATTTT; CDR3: CASSQEAASSTDTQYF
D: NA; size: NA; J: TRBJ2-1; V: TRBV19; DNA: TGTGCCAGTAGCAGATGGGAGAATGAGCAGTTCTTC; CDR3: CASSRWENEQFF
D: NA; size: NA; J: TRBJ2-7; V: TRBV28; DNA: TGTGCCAGCACCCAGGGTGGCGAGCAGTACTTC; CDR3: CASTQGGEQYF
D: NA; size: NA; J: TRBJ2-7; V: TRBV7-9; DNA: TGTGCCAGCAGCTTTGAGAGCTCCTACGAGCAGTACTTC; CDR3: CASSFESSYEQYF
D: NA; size: NA; J: TRBJ2-1; V: TRBV11-3; DNA: TGTGCCAGCAGCTTGAGCCCGAGCTCCTACAATGAGCAGTTCTTC; CDR3: CASSLSPSSYNEQFF
D: TRBD2; size: NA; J: TRBJ2-3; V: TRBV14; DNA: TGTGCCAGCAGCCCTCACGGACTAGCGGGACGCACAGATACGCAGTATTTT; CDR3: CASSPHGLAGRTDTQYF
D: TRBD2; size: NA; J: TRBJ2-7; V: TRBV7-9; DNA: TGTGCCAGCAGTGGCACTAGCGGTACCTACGAGCAGTACTTC; CDR3: CASSGTSGTYEQYF
D: TRBD2; size: NA; J: TRBJ2-5; V: TRBV2; DNA: TGTGCCAGCAGCGGGACTAGCGGGAGCCAAGAGACCCAGTACTTC; CDR3: CASSGTSGSQETQYF
D: NA; size: few; J: TRBJ2-1; V: TRBV14; DNA: TGTGCCAGCAGCCAGTACCGGGACCCCGGACATCCCTACAATGAGCAGTTCTTC; CDR3: CASSQYRDPGHPYNEQFF
D: TRBD1; size: once; J: TRBJ1-2; V: TRBV5-1; DNA: TGCGCCAGCAGCTTGGGGACAGGGCGAGTAGCTGGCTACACCTTC; CDR3: CASSLGTGRVAGYTF
D: NA; size: NA; J: TRBJ2-6; V: TRBV19; DNA: TGTGCCAGTAGTTGGTCACTCTCTGGGGCCAACGTCCTGACTTTC; CDR3: CASSWSLSGANVLTF
D: NA; size: NA; J: TRBJ1-1; V: TRBV7-9; DNA: TGTGCCAGCAGCTTAAGCGGAATCACTGAAGCTTTCTTT; CDR3: CASSLSGITEAFF
D: NA; size: NA; J: TRBJ2-7; V: TRBV25-1; DNA: TGTGCCAGCAGTGAACTGATTGGGACTCGTTCTTTC; CDR3: CASSELIGTRSF
D: TRBD1; size: NA; J: TRBJ2-1; V: TRBV7-2; DNA: TGTGCCAGCAGCTTAGCAGGGCCGACAGGGGGCAGGTACAATGAGCAGTTCTTC; CDR3: CASSLAGPTGGRYNEQFF
D: TRBD2; size: NA; J: TRBJ2-7; V: TRBV4-2; DNA: TGTGCCAGCAGCCAAGATCCAGCGGGAAGGTACGAGCAGTACTTC; CDR3: CASSQDPAGRYEQYF
D: TRBD2; size: NA; J: TRBJ2-1; V: TRBV7-6; DNA: TGTGCCAGCAGCTTAGGAGGGACTAGCGGGATTAATGAGCAGTTCTTC; CDR3: CASSLGGTSGINEQFF
D: NA; size: NA; J: TRBJ2-7; V: TRBV9; DNA: TGTGCCAGCAGCGTAGGTGCGGGGGCTCCAACCTACGAGCAGTACTTC; CDR3: CASSVGAGAPTYEQYF
D: NA; size: NA; J: TRBJ1-1; V: TRBV4-1; DNA: TGCGCCAGCAGCCAAGCGCCGACCCCCATGATGGACACTGAAGCTTTCTTT; CDR3: CASSQAPTPMMDTEAFF
D: NA; size: NA; J: TRBJ1-1; V: TRBV6-1; DNA: TGTGCCAGCAGTGAAGCATCCCAGGCGCTTGAAGCTTTCTTT; CDR3: CASSEASQALEAFF
D: NA; size: NA; J: TRBJ1-3; V: TRBV28; DNA: TGTGCCAGCAGTTTATCTTACAGGGTCTCTGGAAACACCATATATTTT; CDR3: CASSLSYRVSGNTIYF
D: TRBD1; size: once; J: TRBJ2-5; V: TRBV6-4; DNA: TGTGCCAGCAGCACCGGGACAGGGGATGAGACCCAGTACTTC; CDR3: CASSTGTGDETQYF
D: NA; size: NA; J: TRBJ1-3; V: TRBV6-6; DNA: TGTGCCAGCAGTTCTTTGGAGATCAGCTCTGGAAACACCATATATTTT; CDR3: CASSSLEISSGNTIYF
D: TRBD2; size: once; J: TRBJ2-1; V: TRBV9; DNA: TGTGCCAGCAGCATGGGACTAGCGGGCAATGAGCAGTTCTTC; CDR3: CASSMGLAGNEQFF
D: NA; size: NA; J: TRBJ1-1; V: TRBV28; DNA: TGTGCCAGCAGCCGTCGAGGACAGTGGCATGAAGCTTTCTTT; CDR3: CASSRRGQWHEAFF
D: NA; size: once; J: TRBJ1-5; V: TRBV6-4; DNA: TGTGCCAGCAAGACCCCTTGGCGACAGCCCCAGCATTTT; CDR3: CASKTPWRQPQHF
D: NA; size: once; J: TRBJ1-2; V: TRBV27; DNA: TGTGCCAGCAGTGACCGGACAGCTAACTATGGCTACACCTTC; CDR3: CASSDRTANYGYTF
D: NA; size: NA; J: TRBJ2-7; V: TRBV13; DNA: TGTGCCAGCAGCTTGGAGGGACCGGGCGAGCAGTACTTC; CDR3: CASSLEGPGEQYF
D: TRBD1; size: NA; J: TRBJ2-1; V: TRBV5-1; DNA: TGCGCCAGCCAGCAGCGACAGGGGGCGAACAATGAGCAGTTCTTC; CDR3: CASQQRQGANNEQFF
D: NA; size: NA; J: TRBJ2-5; V: TRBV28; DNA: TGTGCCAGCAGTTGGCCCTCCTCCCTCGGGAGAGTCGAGGAAGAGACCCAGTACTTC; CDR3: CASSWPSSLGRVEEETQYF
D: NA; size: NA; J: TRBJ2-7; V: TRBV19; DNA: TGTGCCAGCCAGGACAGCCACTCCTACGAGCAGTACTTC; CDR3: CASQDSHSYEQYF
D: TRBD2; size: NA; J: TRBJ2-7; V: TRBV10-2; DNA: TGCGCCAGCAGTGGGACTAGCGCCTACGAGCAGTACTTC; CDR3: CASSGTSAYEQYF
D: NA; size: once; J: TRBJ1-4; V: TRBV13; DNA: TGTGCCAGCAGCTCCCAGGGTTTGGCTAATGAAAAACTGTTTTTT; CDR3: CASSSQGLANEKLFF
D: NA; size: NA; J: TRBJ2-7; V: TRBV6-1; DNA: TGTGCCAGCAGTGAAGCGCGAATAGGGCCCTACGAGCAGTACTTC; CDR3: CASSEARIGPYEQYF
D: NA; size: once; J: TRBJ2-5; V: TRBV9; DNA: TGTGCCAGCAGCGAAAGGACAGTGGAACAAGAGACCCAGTACTTC; CDR3: CASSERTVEQETQYF
D: NA; size: once; J: TRBJ2-5; V: TRBV27; DNA: TGTGCCAGCAGTAGGGACACCAACCAAGAGACCCAGTACTTC; CDR3: CASSRDTNQETQYF
D: NA; size: NA; J: TRBJ1-6; V: TRBV28; DNA: TGTGCCAGCAGTTTAACGGGGTCTGGAAATTCACCCCTCCACTTT; CDR3: CASSLTGSGNSPLHF